This T cell receptor beta chain was profiled in a study of blood T cell repertoires in COVID-19. Germline V gene sequence: CDR1 SNHLY, CDR2 FYNNEI. This CDR3 has 14 amino acids. V lost 2 bases and J 5 bases, leaving 11 bases between the germline ends. Sequenced by immunoSEQ multiplex PCR; TCRdb stores in-frame clones only, minus some. The sample contains 200,000 to 300,000 clones, over 80% of which appear only once. V usage is TRBV2 and J usage is TRBJ2-3, with D tentatively TRBD1 (8 bases). The receptor was isolated from a middle-aged woman who had recovered from COVID-19. Input material: peripheral blood. CDR3 protein: CASSENRGGDTQYF. CDR3 coding DNA: TGTGCCAGCAGTGAAAACAGGGGGGGAGATACGCAGTATTTT. Complete variable domain (other parts from reference TRBV2 and TRBJ2-3): EPEVTQTPSHQVTQMGQEVILRCVPISNHLYFYWYRQILGQKVEFLVSFYNNEISEKSEIFDDQFSVERPDGSNFTLKIRSTKLEDSAMYFCASSENRGGDTQYFGPGTRLTVL.